Following are 23 T cell receptor beta chains from one sample sequenced in a study of neurological immune-mediated disorders. Each CDR3 protein is one row after TCRdb ran MiXCR on the 5' RACE reads. This sample has some 87,000 distinct CDR3 sequences; roughly 13% occur once, and the top ten carry roughly 4.8%. Time point in this sample: longitudinal time-point 2. The sample was PBMCs. These receptors were obtained from a female donor with HTLV-1-associated myelopathy (HAM/TSP).

CDR3 DNA sequence: TGCGCCAGCAGGGGACTAGCGGGGGGGCCATTCCTTGAGCAGTTCTTC. This gives the protein CASRGLAGGPFLEQFF. This chain joins TRBV10-2 and TRBJ2-1; 16 positions agree with TRBD2. The V segment lost 6 bases and the J segment 9 bases; nucleotides outside the gene matches: 8. Germline V gene sequence: CDR1 WSHSY, CDR2 SAAADI. The CDR3 runs to 16 residues.

This clonotype has just a few counts. The V call is TRBV7-2, the J call TRBJ1-2; a possible D gene is TRBD1 (5 bases). Trimming stripped 1 base from V and 3 bases from J, with 12 bases between. CDR3 size: 15 residues. The germline V gene has CDR1 SGHTA and CDR2 FQGNSA. The CDR3 is CASSLGDGGYYGYTF. The CDR3, as DNA: TGTGCCAGCAGCTTAGGGGACGGGGGTTACTATGGCTACACCTTC.

This clonotype was detected many times. The chain carries TRBV5-1 and TRBJ2-1; D is ambiguous. Per germline, CDR1 SGHRS and CDR2 YFSETQ. This CDR3 has 12 residues. V was shortened by 0 bases and J by 7 bases, with 5 bases between the two germline ends. Here the CDR3 reads CASSLDGNEQFF. CDR3 in DNA: TGCGCCAGCAGCTTGGACGGGAATGAGCAGTTCTTC. Based on the CDR3 plus reference TRBV5-1 and TRBJ2-1, the full variable domain is KAGVTQTPRYLIKTRGQQVTLSCSPISGHRSVSWYQQTPGQGLQFLFEYFSETQRNKGNFPGRFSGRQFSNSRSEMNVSTLELGDSALYLCASSLDGNEQFFGPGTRLTVL.

This clonotype has ten or more counts. The genes are TRBV5-5 and TRBJ2-3; no definite D call. Trimming pared 4 bases from V and 6 bases from J, leaving 15 bases between. The CDR3 runs 14 residues. The germline V gene encodes CDR1 SGHKS and CDR2 YYEKEE (reference sequence). CDR3 nucleotides: TGTGCCAGCAGCCTCCGGCGTTGGACGGATACGCAGTATTTT. This sequence encodes CASSLRRWTDTQYF.

A word on this clonotype: One base away lies a much larger clone, so this may be a sequencing read error. This rearrangement joins TRBV20-1 to TRBJ2-1; 9 bases map to TRBD1. This CDR3 region has 13 residues. The junction had 6 bases not matched to a gene; V was cut back by 7 bases and J by 5 bases. The germline V gene encodes CDR1 DFQATT and CDR2 SNEGSKA (reference sequence). CDR3 coding DNA: TGCAGTGTTAGGGACAGGGACAACAATGAGCAGTTCTTC. It codes for CSVRDRDNNEQFF.

Many counts were recorded for this clonotype. The chain is built from TRBV2 and TRBJ1-1, with a tentative D call TRBD1 (5 bases). Germline CDR1 SNHLY, CDR2 FYNNEI. Trimming pared 6 bases from V and 3 bases from J, leaving 17 bases between. The CDR3 runs 15 residues. CDR3: CASRKERAGDTEAFF. CDR3 DNA: TGTGCCAGCAGGAAGGAAAGGGCGGGGGACACTGAAGCTTTCTTT. Filled out from reference TRBV2 and TRBJ1-1, the complete variable domain reads EPEVTQTPSHQVTQMGQEVILRCVPISNHLYFYWYRQILGQKVEFLVSFYNNEISEKSEIFDDQFSVERPDGSNFTLKIRSTKLEDSAMYFCASRKERAGDTEAFFGQGTRLTVV.

This clonotype was counted ten times or more. The V call is TRBV12-3 or TRBV12-4, the J call TRBJ1-1, with D tentatively TRBD1 (5 bases). V lost 9 bases and J lost 1, with 18 bases in between. The CDR3 runs 15 residues. CDR3 sequence reads: CASEEQGFGNTEAFF. Written as DNA, the CDR3 is TGTGCCAGTGAAGAGCAGGGATTTGGGAACACTGAAGCTTTCTTT.

This clonotype came up many times. The chain carries TRBV5-1 and TRBJ1-5; the match to TRBD1 covers 9 bases. This CDR3 has 15 residues. The V and J ends lost 4 bases and 3 bases, in that order; junction bases with no gene match: 5. The germline V gene has CDR1 SGHRS and CDR2 YFSETQ. The DNA of the CDR3 is TGCGCCAGCAGCAAAGGGACAGGGCTCAATCAGCCCCAGCATTTT. It is translated as CASSKGTGLNQPQHF.

Worth noting for this clonotype: An end of the junction does not agree with germline; a read error may underlie this. This chain connects TRBV5-1 to TRBJ2-7, with a tentative D call TRBD1 (6 bases). This CDR3 has 16 residues. Germline V gene sequence: CDR1 SGHRS, CDR2 YFSETQ. CDR3 sequence reads: CANSLGWDITNYEQYF. DNA for the CDR3: TGCGCCAACAGCTTAGGGTGGGACATAACGAACTACGAGCAGTACTTC.

This clonotype was counted at least ten times. The chain employs TRBV20-1 and TRBJ2-5; 7 bases are a match to TRBD2. CDR1 and CDR2 from the germline V gene are DFQATT and SNEGSKA (reference sequence). J gave up 7 bases and V 4 bases, and 9 bases lay outside the gene matches. The CDR3 runs to 13 residues. DNA for the CDR3: TGCAGTGCTATAAATAGCGGCGGGGGGACCCAGTACTTC. Its protein is CSAINSGGGTQYF.

This clonotype was picked up many times. The V gene is TRBV9, the J gene TRBJ2-2; 9 bases fit TRBD1. Looked up from germline, CDR1 is SGDLS and CDR2 is YYNGEE. The CDR3 spans 17 residues. V lost 4 bases and J lost 6; bases outside the gene matches: 13. The CDR3: CASSSRTGQGPSGELFF. DNA for the CDR3: TGTGCCAGCAGCAGCCGAACGGGACAGGGTCCCTCCGGGGAGCTGTTTTTT. Combining the CDR3 with reference TRBV9 and TRBJ2-2 gives the whole variable domain DSGVTQTPKHLITATGQRVTLRCSPRSGDLSVYWYQQSLDQGLQFLIQYYNGEERAKGNILERFSAQQFPDLHSELNLSSLELGDSALYFCASSSRTGQGPSGELFFGEGSRLTVL.

This clonotype was detected only a few times. Possible read error: a much larger clone is one base away. V usage is TRBV29-1 and J usage is TRBJ1-3, with D maybe TRBD1 (6 bases). V lost 5 bases and J lost 4, with 15 bases in between. There are 14 residues in the CDR3. Germline assignment: CDR1 SQVTM and CDR2 ANQGSEA. The CDR3 spells CSVSGTISGNTIYF. CDR3 in DNA: TGCAGCGTTTCCGGGACAATATCCGGAAACACCATATATTTT. Based on the CDR3 plus reference TRBV29-1 and TRBJ1-3, the full variable domain is SAVISQKPSRDICQRGTSLTIQCQVDSQVTMMFWYRQQPGQSLTLIATANQGSEATYESGFVIDKFPISRPNLTFSTLTVSNMSPEDSSIYLCSVSGTISGNTIYFGEGSWLTVV.

This clonotype was recorded many times. This chain links TRBV28 with TRBJ1-5; D is uncertain. Germline CDR1 is MDHEN and CDR2 is SYDVKM. The CDR3 spans 13 residues. V lost 6 bases to trimming and J lost 6 bases, with 12 bases between them. The CDR3 bases are TGTGCCAGCAGGGAGCGAGGAATTCAGCCCCAGCATTTT. This gives the protein CASRERGIQPQHF.

This clonotype was recorded at least ten times. The chain links TRBV14 to TRBJ2-3; D is unresolved. V was pared by 0 bases and J by 6 bases, with 13 bases between. This CDR3 contains 15 residues. Germline V gene data show CDR1 as SGHDN and CDR2 as FVKESK. The CDR3 nucleotides read TGTGCCAGCAGCCAAGATAGGAGCGCTACGGATACGCAGTATTTT. Encoded protein: CASSQDRSATDTQYF. The full variable domain, rest sourced from reference TRBV14 and TRBJ2-3, is EAGVTQFPSHSVIEKGQTVTLRCDPISGHDNLYWYRRVMGKEIKFLLHFVKESKQDESGMPNNRFLAERTGGTYSTLKVQPAELEDSGVYFCASSQDRSATDTQYFGPGTRLTVL.

This clonotype was observed once. The V and J genes are TRBV6-5 and TRBJ2-2, with D tentatively TRBD2 (5 bases). CDR1 MNHEY and CDR2 SVGAGI come from the germline V gene. This CDR3 is built from 13 residues. CDR3 sequence: CSNIVAGTGELFF. In DNA, the CDR3 is TGTTCCAACATTGTGGCGGGCACCGGGGAGCTGTTTTTT.

The sample holds many counts of this clonotype. The chain is built from TRBV20-1 and TRBJ2-7; D perhaps matches TRBD2 (6 bases). V gave up 6 bases and J gave up 4 bases, with 10 bases separating them. Germline V lookup: CDR1 DFQATT, CDR2 SNEGSKA (reference sequence). CDR3 length: 11 residues. CDR3 region: CSAGGWYEQYF. CDR3 DNA sequence: TGCAGTGCGGGGGGTTGGTACGAGCAGTACTTC.

This clonotype was seen repeatedly, ten times or more. This sequence joins TRBV5-1 and TRBJ2-1; D possibly corresponds to TRBD1 (5 bases). CDR1 is SGHRS, CDR2 YFSETQ, per germline. With 0 bases removed from V and 1 base from J, the gap between germline ends came to 11 bases. The CDR3 contains 16 residues. Here the CDR3 DNA reads TGCGCCAGCAGCTTGGGACAGCGCGGTTCCTACAATGAGCAGTTCTTC. This gives the protein CASSLGQRGSYNEQFF.

This clonotype appeared many times. This chain uses TRBV5-1 with TRBJ2-5, with D perhaps TRBD2 (6 bases). Germline assignment: CDR1 SGHRS and CDR2 YFSETQ. Trimming removed 3 bases from V and 5 bases from J, with 17 bases in between. CDR3 length: 15 amino acids. This CDR3 reads CASSSGWGVTETQYF. Here the CDR3 DNA reads TGCGCCAGCAGCTCCGGGTGGGGGGTGACGGAGACCCAGTACTTC.

This clonotype appeared many times. This chain uses TRBV20-1 with TRBJ1-6; D possibly corresponds to TRBD1 (5 bases). Trimming removed 4 bases from V and 5 bases from J, with 21 bases in between. The length of the CDR3 is 17 residues. CDR1 is DFQATT and CDR2 is SNEGSKA in the germline V gene (reference sequence). The CDR3 DNA reads as TGCAGTGCTATTCGCCCAGCCGGGACGCCGGATAATTCACCCCTCCACTTT. Translated, it gives CSAIRPAGTPDNSPLHF.

This clonotype was recorded at least ten times. The chain recombines TRBV18 with TRBJ2-3; D not resolved. Germline-derived CDR1 and CDR2 are KGHSH and LQKENI. Trimming cost V 2 bases and J 11 bases, with 14 bases left between them. This CDR3 has 13 residues. The CDR3 region is CASSPGPQAQQYF. In nucleotides, the CDR3 is TGTGCCAGCTCACCAGGCCCGCAGGCCCAGCAGTATTTT.

At least ten counts were recorded for this clonotype. The chain recombines TRBV21-1 with TRBJ1-5. TRBV21-1 is reported as a pseudogene. This CDR3 is built from 15 residues. The chain's CDR3 is CASLAHSPINQPQHF. The CDR3, as DNA: TGTGCCAGTCTAGCACACTCGCCGATAAATCAGCCCCAGCATTTT.

This clonotype was detected ten times or more. This rearrangement joins TRBV3-1 to TRBJ1-5; perhaps TRBD1 as D (5 bases). The germline V gene encodes CDR1 LGHDT and CDR2 YNNKEL (reference sequence). V was trimmed by 5 bases and J by 3 bases, leaving 11 bases between them. The CDR3 runs 14 residues. CDR3 in DNA: TGTGCCAGCAGCACGGGGCTTATCAATCAGCCCCAGCATTTT. Translation gives CASSTGLINQPQHF. The variable domain in full, with the rest retrieved from reference TRBV3-1 and TRBJ1-5, is DTAVSQTPKYLVTQMGNDKSIKCEQNLGHDTMYWYKQDSKKFLKIMFSYNNKELIINETVPNRFSPKSPDKAHLNLHINSLELGDSAVYFCASSTGLINQPQHFGDGTRLSIL.

This rearrangement joins TRBV3-1 to TRBJ2-7; TRBD1 aligns across 8 bases. Germline values: CDR1 LGHDT, CDR2 YNNKEL (reference sequence). The CDR3 has 17 residues. V lost 4 bases and J lost 7; bases outside the gene matches: 18. The CDR3 nucleotides read TGTGCCAGCAGCCGGGGCCAAGACAGGGGCCCTGCGGGAGAGCAGTACTTC. This sequence encodes CASSRGQDRGPAGEQYF.